A single sample is the source of the 27 T cell receptor beta chains below, sequenced in a study of blood T cells in healthy people across ages. Primers used in a second PCR of about 6 to 11 cycles were a sample-barcoded 5' primer and a J-beta primer mix. MiXCR, applied by TCRdb to the 5' RACE reads, yields one record per CDR3 protein. The sample lists approximately 850,000 distinct CDR3 sequences; 58% were seen once. Sequencing was carried out using blood. The receptors here all came from a man under 40 in good health.

The chain links TRBV28 to TRBJ2-7; the match to TRBD1 covers 10 bases. Per the germline V gene, CDR1 is MDHEN and CDR2 is SYDVKM. J lost 5 bases, V lost 6 bases, and 10 bases had no gene match. This CDR3 is built from 15 residues. Here the CDR3 reads CASRGQGRGLHEQYF. CDR3 DNA sequence: TGTGCCAGCAGGGGACAGGGGAGGGGACTACACGAGCAGTACTTC.

This clonotype occurred many times. V and J are TRBV20-1 and TRBJ2-1; possibly TRBD2 for D (5 bases). This CDR3 has 15 residues. The ends were cut back, 6 bases at V and 0 bases at J, with 15 bases in the middle. Germline CDR1 and CDR2: DFQATT and SNEGSKA (reference sequence). The CDR3 region has the DNA TGCAGTGCAAAAAAAGCGGAGAGCTCCTACAATGAGCAGTTCTTC. Protein sequence: CSAKKAESSYNEQFF.

This chain connects TRBV6-2 or TRBV6-3 to TRBJ2-3; D may match TRBD1 or TRBD2 (5 bases each). Germline V CDR1 and CDR2: MNHEY, SVGEGT. The CDR3 runs 16 residues. Trimming took off 0 bases at V and 1 base at J, with 11 bases between the two ends. DNA for the CDR3: TGTGCCAGCAGTTACTCGAGGGGAACCGGCACAGATACGCAGTATTTT. Translation gives CASSYSRGTGTDTQYF.

The chain carries TRBV12-3 or TRBV12-4 and TRBJ1-1, with D possibly TRBD1 on 5 matching bases. CDR3 size: 14 residues. The V end was cut by 7 bases, the J end by 2 bases, with 14 bases between. CDR3 nucleotides: TGTGCCAGCACCGGGCGGCGGACAAACACTGAAGCTTTCTTT. Amino acid sequence: CASTGRRTNTEAFF.

This clonotype turned up a few times. J is TRBJ1-2 and V is TRBV25-1; 7 bases map to TRBD1. This CDR3 is 13 amino acids long. From germline, CDR1 is MGHDK and CDR2 SYGVNS. Trimming took 6 bases from V and 3 from J; bases not matched to a gene: 4. The CDR3 here is CASRNDRDYGYTF. DNA for the CDR3: TGTGCCAGCAGGAACGACAGGGACTATGGCTACACCTTC.

This chain connects TRBV4-3 to TRBJ2-1; a possible D gene is TRBD2 (5 bases). V lost 1 base, J lost 2 bases, and 12 bases lay in between. Germline V gives CDR1 LGHNA, CDR2 YSLEER. The CDR3 has 16 amino acids. The CDR3 region has the DNA TGCGCCAGCAGCCAAGTGGATGGCGGGCCCTACAATGAGCAGTTCTTC. Amino acids: CASSQVDGGPYNEQFF.

Only a few counts were recorded for this clonotype. V and J are TRBV6-5 and TRBJ2-1; 7 bases map to TRBD2. CDR1 is MNHEY and CDR2 is SVGAGI in the germline V gene. The V and J ends lost 4 bases and 8 bases, in that order; junction bases with no gene match: 11. The CDR3 covers 15 residues. The CDR3 is CASSSLAGVSHEQFF. The CDR3 DNA reads TGTGCCAGCAGTTCCTTGGCGGGAGTTTCCCATGAGCAGTTCTTC.

The chain links TRBV6-1 to TRBJ2-5; D possibly corresponds to TRBD1 (5 bases). Germline-derived CDR1 and CDR2 are MNHNS and SASEGT. The CDR3 has 14 amino acids. Trimming took off 5 bases at V and 2 bases at J, with 12 bases between the two ends. The CDR3 spells CASSRWGPQETQYF. In DNA, the CDR3 is TGTGCCAGCAGTAGGTGGGGCCCTCAAGAGACCCAGTACTTC.

The chain employs TRBV10-3 and TRBJ2-7; D remains ambiguous. The CDR3 has 15 residues. The germline V gene has CDR1 ENHRY and CDR2 SYGVKD. V gave up 3 bases and J gave up 2 bases, with 14 bases separating them. The CDR3, as DNA: TGTGCCATCAGTGAAGGGCTGCCCGCGGCCTACGAGCAGTACTTC. Residues: CAISEGLPAAYEQYF.

The V and J genes are TRBV20-1 and TRBJ2-7; D perhaps matches TRBD1 (5 bases). Trimming took 3 bases from V and 3 from J, leaving 12 bases between them. The germline V gene encodes CDR1 DFQATT and CDR2 SNEGSKA (reference sequence). The CDR3 loop spans 13 amino acids. The CDR3 spells CSASQGIRYEQYF. For the CDR3, the DNA is TGCAGTGCTAGCCAGGGCATACGCTACGAGCAGTACTTC.

The chain uses TRBV20-1 and TRBJ2-7; 11 nucleotides agree with TRBD2. Per germline, CDR1 DFQATT and CDR2 SNEGSKA (reference sequence). There are 16 residues in the CDR3. V shed 6 bases, J shed 5 bases, and the junction held 15 bases outside the gene matches. DNA of the CDR3: TGCAGTGCCCGCTCCTTGGGTAGCGGGGGGGCCGACGAGCAGTACTTC. Its protein product is CSARSLGSGGADEQYF.

V gene TRBV28 combines with J gene TRBJ2-3; 7 bases agree with TRBD1. The germline V gene encodes CDR1 MDHEN and CDR2 SYDVKM. Germline trimming cut 5 bases from V and 4 bases from J; bases unmatched to any gene: 9. The CDR3 contains 15 residues. CDR3 coding DNA: TGTGCCAGCAGTCTGACAGGGAAGTTGGCAGATACGCAGTATTTT. Protein sequence: CASSLTGKLADTQYF.

This chain links TRBV19 with TRBJ1-1; a weak D match, TRBD1 (6 bases). The CDR3 is 14 residues long. Germline V gene lookup returns CDR1 LNHDA and CDR2 SQIVND (reference sequence). Trimming shortened V by 7 bases and J by 1 base, and 13 bases separated the two germline ends. For the CDR3, the DNA is TGTGCCAGTACTTCCGGCAGGGGGAACACTGAAGCTTTCTTT. Translation: CASTSGRGNTEAFF.

The chain joins TRBV20-1 to TRBJ1-2; maybe TRBD1 (6 bases). CDR3 length equals 14 residues. Per germline, CDR1 DFQATT and CDR2 SNEGSKA (reference sequence). V lost 1 base, J lost 5 bases, and 14 bases lay in between. The CDR3 reads CSARVVRGRYGYTF. Here the CDR3 DNA reads TGCAGTGCTAGAGTGGTCAGGGGAAGATATGGCTACACCTTC.

The genes are TRBV7-2 and TRBJ1-2, with D possibly matching TRBD1 (5 bases). From germline, CDR1 is SGHTA and CDR2 FQGNSA. The CDR3 consists of 14 residues. V was trimmed by 5 bases and J by 5 bases, leaving 15 bases between them. CDR3: CASSPSEGKYGYTF. The CDR3 DNA reads as TGTGCCAGCAGCCCGTCCGAGGGGAAATATGGCTACACCTTC.

The chain combines TRBV28 with TRBJ2-7; 7 nucleotides agree with TRBD2. This CDR3 contains 14 residues. With V trimmed by 5 bases and J by 0 bases, 4 bases remained unmatched. Germline V gives CDR1 MDHEN, CDR2 SYDVKM. The CDR3 loop is CASSIGTISYEQYF. In DNA form, the CDR3 reads TGTGCCAGCAGTATTGGGACTATCTCCTACGAGCAGTACTTC. Combining the CDR3 with reference TRBV28 and TRBJ2-7 gives the whole variable domain DVKVTQSSRYLVKRTGEKVFLECVQDMDHENMFWYRQDPGLGLRLIYFSYDVKMKEKGDIPEGYSVSREKKERFSLILESASTNQTSMYLCASSIGTISYEQYFGPGTRLTVT.

The chain uses TRBV4-2 and TRBJ1-1; no definite D call. CDR1 is LGHNA, CDR2 YNFKEQ, per germline. V lost 1 base and J 10 bases, leaving 10 bases between the germline ends. The CDR3 length is 12 residues. This CDR3 is CASSQVREGAFF. For the CDR3, the DNA is TGTGCCAGCAGCCAAGTAAGGGAAGGAGCTTTCTTT.

The CDR3 region has the DNA TGTGCCAGCAGCAGCGGACTAGCGGGGTTCTACGAGCAGTACTTC. It codes for CASSSGLAGFYEQYF. V and J are TRBV6-2 or TRBV6-3 and TRBJ2-7, with 12 bases aligning to TRBD2. Trimming took 6 bases from V and 3 from J; bases not matched to a gene: 6. The germline CDR1 and CDR2 sequences are MNHEY and SVGEGT. The CDR3 loop spans 15 amino acids.

V gene TRBV15 combines with J gene TRBJ2-1; 8 bases agree with TRBD2. Germline V gene lookup returns CDR1 LNHNV and CDR2 YYDKDF (reference sequence). The CDR3 has 14 residues. V shed 4 bases, J shed 7 bases, and the junction held 6 bases outside the gene matches. CDR3 in DNA: TGTGCCACCAGCATTGTGGGACTAGGGAATGAGCAGTTCTTC. Translated: CATSIVGLGNEQFF.

The rearrangement uses TRBV20-1 and TRBJ1-1; D is unresolved. The germline V and J ends were trimmed by 3 bases and 2 bases, with 10 bases remaining between them. The CDR3 totals 13 residues. The germline CDR1 and CDR2 sequences are DFQATT and SNEGSKA (reference sequence). The CDR3 loop is CSARGLGNTEAFF. DNA for the CDR3: TGCAGTGCTAGGGGTCTGGGTAACACTGAAGCTTTCTTT.

V and J are TRBV7-2 and TRBJ1-1; D is unclear. The V gene's germline CDR1 is SGHTA and CDR2 FQGNSA. CDR3 length: 14 residues. Between the trimmed V and J ends, which lost 2 bases and 6 bases, there was a span of 13 bases. The CDR3 bases are TGTGCCAGCAGCTTAAAGGGTGAAGGGCCTGAAGCTTTCTTT. Its translation is CASSLKGEGPEAFF.

The chain has TRBV10-3 and TRBJ2-5; 9 positions match TRBD1. Per germline, CDR1 ENHRY and CDR2 SYGVKD. The CDR3 length is 16 residues. V lost 1 base to trimming and J lost 2 bases; unmatched junction nucleotides: 5. CDR3 nucleotide sequence: TGTGCCATCAGTGAGTGGACAGGGGACCGTCAAGAGACCCAGTACTTC. It specifies CAISEWTGDRQETQYF.

There are a few counts of this clonotype. V and J are TRBV7-8 and TRBJ2-5; D is unresolved. Trimming stripped 7 bases from V and 5 bases from J, with 8 bases between. The CDR3 runs to 11 residues. Germline values: CDR1 SGHVS, CDR2 FQNEAQ. CDR3: CASMIWETQYF. As DNA, the CDR3 is TGTGCCAGCATGATCTGGGAGACCCAGTACTTC.

A remark on this clonotype: This sequence may be a read error, since a much larger clone differs from it by one base. The CDR3 region has the DNA TGTGCCAGCAGCCAAGCGGCCTACAATGAGCAGTTCTTC. It yields the protein CASSQAAYNEQFF. The chain has TRBV4-2 and TRBJ2-1, with no clear D. Trimming removed 1 base at V and 2 bases at J, with 3 bases between. Germline V gene lookup returns CDR1 LGHNA and CDR2 YNFKEQ. This CDR3 contains 13 residues.

This clonotype was picked up a small number of times. Since a much larger clone is just one base distant, this may be a read error. The chain recombines TRBV12-5 with TRBJ2-4; D gene ambiguous. The J call may be wrong; the DNA end is better matched by TRBJ2-7. Germline CDR1 reads LGHNT; CDR2 reads FRNRAP. There are 14 residues in the CDR3. The CDR3 loop reads CASGVGSDLTEQYF. CDR3 nucleotides: TGTGCTAGTGGTGTGGGTTCTGACCTCACCGAGCAGTACTTC.

This chain connects TRBV7-2 to TRBJ2-5, with 11 bases identical to TRBD2. This CDR3 is 20 amino acids long. Germline assignment: CDR1 SGHTA and CDR2 FQGNSA. Losses at the gene ends were 1 base for V and 3 bases for J; bases not matched to a gene: 16. The CDR3 region has the DNA TGTGCCAGCAGCTTAGGTCTCCTTATAATGACTAGCGGGACTAAAGAGACCCAGTACTTC. Translated, it gives CASSLGLLIMTSGTKETQYF. Combining the CDR3 with reference TRBV7-2 and TRBJ2-5 gives the whole variable domain GAGVSQSPSNKVTEKGKDVELRCDPISGHTALYWYRQSLGQGLEFLIYFQGNSAPDKSGLPSDRFSAERTGGSVSTLTIQRTQQEDSAVYLCASSLGLLIMTSGTKETQYFGPGTRLLVL.

Here the CDR3 reads CASMLGYGVYEQYF. The CDR3 DNA reads as TGCGCCAGCATGCTTGGTTACGGGGTTTACGAGCAGTACTTC. The V call is TRBV5-1, the J call TRBJ2-7; D perhaps matches TRBD2 (5 bases). This CDR3 contains 14 residues. The ends were cut back, 6 bases at V and 4 bases at J, with 17 bases in the middle. Germline lookup yields CDR1 SGHRS and CDR2 YFSETQ.